A single sample is the source of the 32 T cell receptor beta chains below, sequenced in a study of blood T cell repertoires in COVID-19. Profiling relied on immunoSEQ multiplex PCR, and the TCRdb table lists in-frame clones only, not all of them. The table has over 250,000 clones, roughly 83% seen once; the top ten hold more than 1.1%. The sequenced material came from peripheral blood. The receptors were sampled from a human donor with COVID-19, enrolled during active disease. The donor label of this sample is uncertain.

The chain is built from TRBV5-8 and TRBJ1-6; D possibly corresponds to TRBD1 (5 bases). The CDR3 is made up of 15 amino acids. The V end lost 2 bases, the J end lost 9 bases, and 15 bases lay between the germline ends. Germline V gives CDR1 SGHTS, CDR2 YDEGEE. CDR3 DNA sequence: TGTGCCAGCAGCTTACTCGGGACTTCTTCTTCACCCCTCCACTTT. This gives the protein CASSLLGTSSSPLHF.

The J gene is TRBJ2-3, the V gene TRBV5-6, with D possibly being TRBD2 (5 bases). Germline V gives CDR1 SGHDT, CDR2 YYEEEE. The length of the CDR3 is 16 residues. Deletions cut 0 bases from V and 2 bases from J, with 13 bases between. CDR3 loop: CASSLVARGPTDTQYF. The CDR3, as DNA: TGTGCCAGCAGCTTGGTGGCCCGCGGGCCCACAGATACGCAGTATTTT.

CDR3 amino acids: CAWSSRDRIRLRGYTF. The CDR3 DNA is TGTGCCTGGAGTTCCCGGGACAGGATCCGTCTGAGAGGCTACACCTTC. The V and J genes are TRBV30 and TRBJ1-2; 8 positions agree with TRBD1. Trimming at V came to 2 bases and at J to 8 bases, leaving 16 bases not matched to a gene. The CDR3 runs to 16 residues. Germline V CDR1 and CDR2: GTSNPN, SVGIG (reference sequence).

The chain links TRBV6-5 to TRBJ1-1; a possible D gene is TRBD1 (6 bases). With 10 bases removed from V and 8 bases from J, the gap between germline ends came to 14 bases. Germline lookup yields CDR1 MNHEY and CDR2 SVGAGI. CDR3 length: 11 residues. The DNA for the CDR3 is TGTGCCACCCAAAGGGGGTTAGAAGCTTTCTTT. Its protein is CATQRGLEAFF.

The rearrangement joins TRBV30 to TRBJ2-2, with D perhaps matching TRBD1 (5 bases). V lost 7 bases to trimming and J lost 3 bases, with 21 bases between them. This CDR3 comprises 16 residues. Germline lookup yields CDR1 GTSNPN and CDR2 SVGIG (reference sequence). This chain's CDR3 is CALTPRAAVDTGELFF. CDR3 nucleotide sequence: TGTGCCTTGACCCCCAGGGCGGCTGTGGACACCGGGGAGCTGTTTTTT.

Concerning this clone: The junction shows a germline mismatch at one end, possibly a read error. The chain recombines TRBV6-5 with TRBJ1-2; D gene uncertain. The CDR3 totals 12 residues. Germline V CDR1 and CDR2: MNHEY, SVGAGI. The CDR3 DNA reads TGTGCCAGCAGTAACTCCCACCAGACTGATACCTTC. It specifies CASSNSHQTDTF.

The J gene is TRBJ2-7, the V gene TRBV11-2; 11 bases are a match to TRBD2. The CDR3 totals 14 residues. Per germline, CDR1 SGHAT and CDR2 FQNNGV. J gave up 5 bases and V 8 bases, and 8 bases lay outside the gene matches. CDR3 loop: CASLQLAGVNEQYF. CDR3 coding DNA: TGTGCCAGCCTACAACTAGCGGGAGTAAACGAGCAGTACTTC.

The rearrangement links TRBV10-3 to TRBJ1-3; D is ambiguous. This CDR3 is built from 14 residues. The germline V gene encodes CDR1 ENHRY and CDR2 SYGVKD. V shed 4 bases and J shed 1 base, with 8 bases lying between them. The CDR3 sequence: CAISVGDSGNTIYF. CDR3 sequence (DNA): TGTGCCATCAGTGTCGGTGATTCTGGAAACACCATATATTTT.

The chain couples TRBV7-3 to TRBJ1-6; 12 bases line up with TRBD1. The V gene's germline CDR1 is SGHTA and CDR2 FQGTGA. With V trimmed by 5 bases and J by 6 bases, 5 bases remained unmatched. This CDR3 has 16 residues. The CDR3 here is CASSPRGQGANSPLHF. The CDR3 DNA reads as TGTGCCAGCAGCCCCCGGGGACAGGGGGCTAATTCACCCCTCCACTTT.

This sequence joins TRBV25-1 and TRBJ2-7; 7 positions agree with TRBD1. V shed 3 bases, J shed 3 bases, and the junction held 8 bases outside the gene matches. There are 15 residues in the CDR3. Germline V CDR1 and CDR2: MGHDK, SYGVNS. The CDR3 spells CASSDPRDRVYEQYF. CDR3 DNA sequence: TGTGCCAGCAGTGACCCCCGCGACAGGGTCTACGAGCAGTACTTC.

This clone was detected only once. The V gene is TRBV10-3, the J gene TRBJ1-1; possible D gene TRBD1, 6 bases. Germline V gives CDR1 ENHRY, CDR2 SYGVKD. The germline V and J ends were trimmed by 4 bases and 5 bases, with 14 bases remaining between them. The CDR3 loop spans 14 amino acids. The CDR3 region is CAISVDTGRTEAFF. DNA of the CDR3: TGTGCCATCAGTGTTGATACAGGGCGTACTGAAGCTTTCTTT.

The V gene is TRBV6-5, the J gene TRBJ1-4; D is possibly TRBD1 (5 bases). CDR1 is MNHEY, CDR2 SVGAGI, per germline. V was clipped by 4 bases and J by 6 bases, with 12 bases between them. The CDR3 totals 14 residues. The CDR3 sequence: CASSWYGGDEKLFF. The CDR3 coding sequence is TGTGCCAGCAGTTGGTACGGGGGAGATGAAAAACTGTTTTTT.

The chain combines TRBV10-2 with TRBJ2-6, with 8 nucleotides matching TRBD1. Germline CDR1 WSHSY, CDR2 SAAADI. There are 15 residues in the CDR3. J lost 3 bases, V lost 6 bases, and 4 bases had no gene match. The CDR3 spells CASRDTGGGANVLTF. The CDR3 coding sequence is TGCGCCAGCAGGGATACAGGGGGTGGGGCCAACGTCCTGACTTTC.

The chain is built from TRBV5-4 and TRBJ2-2; perhaps TRBD1 as D (5 bases). Germline V gene data show CDR1 as SGHNT and CDR2 as YYREEE (reference sequence). The CDR3 covers 15 residues. V was clipped by 4 bases and J by 0 bases, with 10 bases between them. DNA for the CDR3: TGTGCCAGCAGCATGACAGACACGAACACCGGGGAGCTGTTTTTT. This gives the protein CASSMTDTNTGELFF.

The rearrangement joins TRBV18 to TRBJ1-4; 7 bases are shared with TRBD1. The J segment lost 2 bases and the V segment lost 4 bases, leaving 1 base of the junction unmatched. Germline-derived CDR1 and CDR2 are KGHSH and LQKENI. The CDR3 totals 14 residues. This chain's CDR3 is CASSLRGTNEKLFF. CDR3 nucleotides: TGTGCCAGCTCACTCAGGGGGACTAATGAAAAACTGTTTTTT.

V usage is TRBV7-2 and J usage is TRBJ2-5, with a weak D call TRBD1 (7 bases). The V and J ends lost 4 bases and 5 bases respectively, with 17 bases between them. Germline-derived CDR1 and CDR2 are SGHTA and FQGNSA. The CDR3 consists of 15 residues. The CDR3: CASSSPGGGWETQYF. Written as DNA, the CDR3 is TGTGCCAGCAGCTCCCCCGGAGGGGGCTGGGAGACCCAGTACTTC. The complete variable domain, with remaining parts taken from reference TRBV7-2 and TRBJ2-5, reads GAGVSQSPSNKVTEKGKDVELRCDPISGHTALYWYRQSLGQGLEFLIYFQGNSAPDKSGLPSDRFSAERTGGSVSTLTIQRTQQEDSAVYLCASSSPGGGWETQYFGPGTRLLVL.

The CDR3 nucleotides read TGTGCCAGCAGTTCCCTAACACCGGGACTAGTCGCCGAGCAGTACTTC. Translation: CASSSLTPGLVAEQYF. This chain uses TRBV7-2 with TRBJ2-7; 8 bases map to TRBD2. V shed 6 bases, J shed 6 bases, and the junction held 16 bases outside the gene matches. The CDR3 has 16 amino acids. The germline gives CDR1 SGHTA, CDR2 FQGNSA.

This chain links TRBV9 with TRBJ2-2, with 14 bases fitting TRBD2. The CDR3 covers 15 residues. V was pared by 4 bases and J by 8 bases, with 4 bases of the junction left unmatched. Looked up from germline, CDR1 is SGDLS and CDR2 is YYNGEE. The CDR3 DNA reads TGTGCCAGCAGCCCGACTAGCGGGGGGGAGGGGGAGCTGTTTTTT. Translation gives CASSPTSGGEGELFF.

The rearrangement uses TRBV29-1 and TRBJ2-3, with a weak D call TRBD2 (6 bases). Trimming removed 6 bases from V and 5 bases from J, with 18 bases in between. The germline CDR1 and CDR2 sequences are SQVTM and ANQGSEA. The CDR3 length is 14 residues. The CDR3 nucleotides are TGCAGCGTCCCCGTCCGGCGGGAACTAGATACGCAGTATTTT. This translates into CSVPVRRELDTQYF.

The V gene is TRBV3-1 (or the pseudogene TRBV3-2), the J gene TRBJ2-5; 7 positions match TRBD2. This CDR3 spans 12 amino acids. Losses at the gene ends were 5 bases for V and 7 bases for J; bases not matched to a gene: 4. Per the germline V gene, CDR1 is LGHDT and CDR2 is YNNKEL (reference sequence). The CDR3 spells CASSGPGGTQYF. DNA of the CDR3: TGTGCCAGCAGCGGCCCGGGGGGGACCCAGTACTTC.

The chain joins TRBV25-1 to TRBJ1-5, with D maybe TRBD1 (5 bases). Germline V gene lookup returns CDR1 MGHDK and CDR2 SYGVNS. CDR3 length: 11 residues. Trimming took off 3 bases at V and 9 bases at J, with 6 bases between the two ends. The chain's CDR3 is CASSEGGPQHF. The CDR3 region has the DNA TGTGCCAGCAGTGAGGGGGGGCCCCAGCATTTT.

Notes on this clone: Other DNA variants within this sample encode the same CDR3. J is TRBJ1-5 and V is TRBV29-1, with D possibly TRBD1 on 5 matching bases. This CDR3 is built from 13 residues. The V gene lost 6 bases and the J gene lost 1 base, with 10 bases spanning the gap. From germline, CDR1 is SQVTM and CDR2 ANQGSEA. CDR3 nucleotides: TGCAGCGTGGGGCAGGGCAGCAATCAGCCCCAGCATTTT. It yields the protein CSVGQGSNQPQHF.

The rearrangement uses TRBV27 and TRBJ2-7; TRBD2 matches at 7 bases. Germline lookup yields CDR1 MNHEY and CDR2 SMNVEV (reference sequence). V dropped 6 bases and J dropped 11; count of bases not matched to a gene: 7. CDR3 length: 11 amino acids. CDR3: CASRTRGGEYF. The CDR3 bases are TGTGCCAGCAGGACTAGGGGAGGGGAGTACTTC.

The V and J genes are TRBV20-1 and TRBJ2-1; 12 bases are a match to TRBD1. The germline V gene encodes CDR1 DFQATT and CDR2 SNEGSKA (reference sequence). The V and J ends lost 3 bases and 7 bases, in that order; junction bases with no gene match: 7. This CDR3 spans 15 amino acids. The CDR3 loop reads CSASSVGQGANEQFF. The DNA of the CDR3 is TGCAGTGCTAGTAGTGTGGGACAGGGGGCAAATGAGCAGTTCTTC.

The chain couples TRBV6-6 to TRBJ2-7, with D maybe TRBD2 (5 bases). The CDR3 runs to 14 residues. Trimming took off 5 bases at V and 5 bases at J, with 16 bases between the two ends. Germline CDR1 reads MNHNY; CDR2 reads SVGAGI (reference sequence). The CDR3: CASSRTPSGNEQYF. The DNA for the CDR3 is TGTGCCAGCAGTCGGACGCCTTCGGGGAACGAGCAGTACTTC.

The chain carries TRBV19 and TRBJ2-5; 9 bases align to TRBD1. J was trimmed by 5 bases and V by 9 bases; bases with no gene match: 16. This CDR3 is built from 16 residues. The germline V gene has CDR1 LNHDA and CDR2 SQIVND (reference sequence). CDR3 in DNA: TGTGCCAGCAAACGAAGGACAGGGGATACAGGGGAGACCCAGTACTTC. This sequence encodes CASKRRTGDTGETQYF.

A few counts support this clone. The sample has other DNA sequences that encode this CDR3 too. This chain links TRBV3-1 (or the pseudogene TRBV3-2) with TRBJ1-6, with TRBD1 matching over 10 bases. The CDR3 is 15 residues long. V lost 3 bases and J lost 8; bases outside the gene matches: 4. From germline, CDR1 is LGHDT and CDR2 YNNKEL (reference sequence). DNA of the CDR3: TGTGCCAGCAGCCACCCCGGGACAGGGGATTCACCCCTCCACTTT. The encoded protein is CASSHPGTGDSPLHF.

V is TRBV9 and J is TRBJ2-3; TRBD2 matches at 13 bases. V trimming: 3 bases; J trimming: 3 bases; junction bases outside the gene matches: 4. Per the germline V gene, CDR1 is SGDLS and CDR2 is YYNGEE. This CDR3 contains 16 residues. DNA of the CDR3: TGTGCCAGCAGCGCGACTAGCGGGAGGATGACAGATACGCAGTATTTT. Protein sequence: CASSATSGRMTDTQYF.

This clone showed up just once. The chain employs TRBV2 and TRBJ2-7, with a tentative D call TRBD1 (5 bases). The CDR3 length is 12 residues. Germline-derived CDR1 and CDR2 are SNHLY and FYNNEI. Trimming shortened V by 7 bases and J by 3 bases, and 10 bases separated the two germline ends. CDR3 protein: CASNSDSYEQYF. Here the CDR3 DNA reads TGTGCCAGCAACTCAGACAGCTACGAGCAGTACTTC. The whole variable domain, filled in from reference TRBV2 and TRBJ2-7, reads EPEVTQTPSHQVTQMGQEVILRCVPISNHLYFYWYRQILGQKVEFLVSFYNNEISEKSEIFDDQFSVERPDGSNFTLKIRSTKLEDSAMYFCASNSDSYEQYFGPGTRLTVT.

The chain recombines TRBV3-1 (or the pseudogene TRBV3-2) with TRBJ1-2; D is unclear. This CDR3 has 14 residues. CDR1 LGHDT and CDR2 YNNKEL come from the germline V gene (reference sequence). V lost 2 bases and J lost 0, with 7 bases in between. The CDR3 DNA is TGTGCCAGCAGCCAACTGCCTACTAACTATGGCTACACCTTC. Its translation is CASSQLPTNYGYTF.

The chain carries TRBV28 and TRBJ1-2, with 7 bases lining up with TRBD1. Germline V CDR1 and CDR2: MDHEN, SYDVKM. V shed 3 bases, J shed 3 bases, and the junction held 7 bases outside the gene matches. There are 15 residues in the CDR3. CDR3 amino acids: CASSFRQGRDYGYTF. The CDR3 DNA follows: TGTGCCAGCAGTTTCCGACAGGGTCGTGACTATGGCTACACCTTC.

V usage is TRBV19 and J usage is TRBJ2-1; D not resolved. CDR3 length equals 13 residues. Trimming shortened V by 6 bases and J by 1 base, and 7 bases separated the two germline ends. From germline, CDR1 is LNHDA and CDR2 SQIVND (reference sequence). For the CDR3, the DNA is TGTGCCAGTAGCGGCGGATCCTACAATGAGCAGTTCTTC. Amino acid sequence: CASSGGSYNEQFF.